The rows below give T cell receptor beta chains drawn from one sample of a study of Ad26.COV2.S vaccination and SARS-CoV-2 variants. Libraries were prepared by immunoSEQ multiplex PCR; TCRdb keeps only in-frame clonotypes and omits some of them. The sample has fewer than 800,000 clones; 89% are singletons. The material was peripheral blood, obtained in a trial of Ad26.COV2.S vaccine versus placebo. Receptor source: a person between 18 and 60 years old who received the Ad26.COV2.S COVID-19 vaccine or a placebo. Both conserved end residues are part of each CDR3. D genes are given only for firm matches. Clone size is not always given. Where it is, it says once, few, many or a class for expanded clones.

CDR3 protein,CDR3 DNA,D gene,V gene,CDR3 length,J gene,clone size
CASSFPSGNYNEQFF,TGTGCCAGCAGCTTTCCTAGCGGTAACTACAATGAGCAGTTCTTC,TRBD2,TRBV5-5,15,TRBJ2-1,.
CAWSRVEETQYF,TGTGCCTGGAGCAGGGTGGAAGAGACCCAGTACTTC,.,TRBV30,12,TRBJ2-5,.
CASSLVAGAQEIQYF,TGCGCCAGCAGCTTGGTAGCAGGAGCGCAAGAGATCCAGTACTTC,.,TRBV5-1,15,TRBJ2-5,.
CASTAWSPSGNTIYF,TGTGCCAGCACCGCCTGGAGCCCCTCTGGAAACACCATATATTTT,.,TRBV6-5,15,TRBJ1-3,.
CASRDTGGRGANVLTF,TGTGCCAGCAGGGATACAGGGGGCCGTGGGGCCAACGTCCTGACTTTC,TRBD1,TRBV7-6,16,TRBJ2-6,.
CATSGEGLAVPKETQYF,TGTGCCACCAGCGGAGAGGGACTAGCGGTACCAAAAGAGACCCAGTACTTC,TRBD2,TRBV15,17,TRBJ2-5,.
CASREEEGEETQYF,TGTGCCAGCCGTGAGGAAGAGGGCGAAGAGACCCAGTACTTC,.,TRBV7-9,14,TRBJ2-5,.
CASSIDWARTDTQYF,TGTGCCAGTAGTATAGATTGGGCCCGCACAGATACGCAGTATTTT,.,TRBV19,15,TRBJ2-3,.
CASSIRDTTKGGVF,TGTGCCAGTAGTATCCGGGATACGACTAAAGGGGGGGTCTTC,.,TRBV19,14,TRBJ2-1,.
CASSGGIQGMGYNSPLHF,TGCGCCAGCAGCGGAGGGATCCAGGGGATGGGGTATAATTCACCCCTCCACTTT,.,TRBV5-1,18,TRBJ1-6,.
CASRSSGTSLHNEQFF,TGCGCCAGCAGGTCTTCCGGGACTAGCCTCCACAATGAGCAGTTCTTC,TRBD2,TRBV4-1,16,TRBJ2-1,once
CATSKNSHTGELFF,TGTGCCACCAGCAAGAACAGTCACACCGGGGAGCTGTTTTTT,.,TRBV15,14,TRBJ2-2,.
CASSLAGGQISYEQYF,TGTGCCAGCAGCTTGGCCGGTGGACAGATCTCCTACGAGCAGTACTTC,.,TRBV5-6,16,TRBJ2-7,.
CASSPRGIYNSPLHF,TGCGCCAGCAGCCCTCGGGGGATTTATAATTCACCCCTCCACTTT,.,TRBV4-1,15,TRBJ1-6,once
CASNTGSSYEQYF,TGTGCCAGCAATACAGGGAGCTCCTACGAGCAGTACTTC,.,TRBV7-2,13,TRBJ2-7,few
CASSTTYEQYF,TGTGCCAGCAGTACAACCTACGAGCAGTACTTC,.,TRBV2,11,TRBJ2-7,.
CASSPGLGNQPQHF,TGTGCCAGCAGTCCCGGACTGGGCAATCAGCCCCAGCATTTT,.,TRBV6-5,14,TRBJ1-5,once
CASSYPPGHEQYF,TGTGCCAGCAGTTACCCGCCGGGACACGAGCAGTACTTC,.,TRBV6-5,13,TRBJ2-7,.
CASSLRSAAEQYF,TGTGCCAGCAGTTTAAGGTCAGCCGCCGAGCAGTACTTC,.,TRBV6-2/TRBV6-3,13,TRBJ2-7,once
CASSLTYTEAFF,TGTGCCAGCAGCTTAACTTACACTGAAGCTTTCTTT,.,TRBV7-2,12,TRBJ1-1,.
CATSHTSGSVNEQFF,TGTGCCACCAGTCATACTAGCGGGAGTGTCAATGAGCAGTTCTTC,TRBD2,TRBV24-1,15,TRBJ2-1,.
CASNAGQVNYEQYF,TGCGCCAGCAACGCCGGACAGGTGAACTACGAGCAGTACTTC,TRBD1,TRBV5-1,14,TRBJ2-7,.
CASSFTGLAVDEQFF,TGCGCCAGCAGCTTTACGGGACTAGCAGTCGATGAGCAGTTCTTC,TRBD2,TRBV5-1,15,TRBJ2-1,.
CASSFPSGGSRTDTQYF,TGTGCCAGCAGCTTCCCCTCCGGGGGGAGCAGAACAGATACGCAGTATTTT,TRBD2,TRBV7-9,17,TRBJ2-3,.